The 14 T cell receptor beta chains in this list originate from one sample, sequenced in a study of T cells in Graves' hyperthyroidism and ophthalmopathy. Amplified TCR beta CDR3 regions came from RNA transcripts. TCR CDR3 underwent first-round RT-PCR with the HTBI primer set. TCRdb itself ran the multiplex PCR reads through MiXCR, one entry per CDR3 protein. Of fewer than 45,000 distinct CDR3 sequences detected, around half appear once; the ten largest clones hold roughly 6.2%. Sample: blood. These receptors all come from a woman aged 45-60 years with Graves' hyperthyroidism that later progressed to Graves' ophthalmopathy.

This chain joins TRBV7-9 and TRBJ2-7; TRBD1 matches at 9 bases. Germline V gene lookup returns CDR1 SEHNR and CDR2 FQNEAQ (reference sequence). There are 14 residues in the CDR3. V dropped 0 bases and J dropped 5; count of bases not matched to a gene: 2. This CDR3 reads CASSLATGGDEQYF. The CDR3, as DNA: TGTGCCAGCAGCTTAGCGACAGGGGGAGACGAGCAGTACTTC.

Notes on this clonotype: A junction end diverges from the germline sequence, so it may reflect a read error. In nucleotides, the CDR3 is TGTACCAGCAGCTACTCTGGGACGCGCCAAGAGACCCAGTACTTC. As protein: CTSSYSGTRQETQYF. V is TRBV11-3 and J is TRBJ2-5, with D perhaps being TRBD1 or TRBD2 (5 bases each). This CDR3 spans 15 amino acids. The V gene's germline CDR1 is SGHNT and CDR2 YENEEA.

This clonotype was picked up many times. This rearrangement joins TRBV28 to TRBJ2-5; a weak D match, TRBD2 (6 bases). CDR1 is MDHEN, CDR2 SYDVKM, per germline. The V end was cut by 2 bases, the J end by 5 bases, with 15 bases between. The CDR3 covers 15 residues. In DNA, the CDR3 is TGTGCCAGCAGTTTAGGAGGGAGTCGGACGGAGACCCAGTACTTC. Translating gives CASSLGGSRTETQYF.

With respect to this clonotype: At one end the junction does not follow the germline gene, possibly because of a read error. V gene TRBV20-1 combines with J gene TRBJ2-5; 8 positions match TRBD2. CDR3 size: 17 residues. In germline, CDR1 is DFQATT, CDR2 SNEGSKA (reference sequence). CDR3 nucleotide sequence: TGCGGTGCTGGAGATGGGGTCTGGCGGGAGGAAGGAGAGACCCAGTACTTC. It translates to CGAGDGVWREEGETQYF.

Comments on this clonotype: Lacking the conserved final phenylalanine or tryptophan, this CDR3 likely reflects a read error. The DNA is left out, because the CDR3 cannot be placed on it with certainty; the CDR3 is given as TCRdb lists it. V is TRBV5-4 and J is TRBJ1-1; no check of the table's D call, TRBD1, against the DNA was made. Germline CDR1 is SGHNT and CDR2 is YYREEE (reference sequence). Inclusive of both ends, the CDR3 amounts to 14 amino acids. CDR3 protein: CASSLETGSTEASL.

By share, this clonotype counts as medium-sized. This chain links TRBV7-2 with TRBJ2-3; D not resolved. The V end was cut by 0 bases, the J end by 4 bases, with 5 bases between. Per the germline V gene, CDR1 is SGHTA and CDR2 is FQGNSA. This CDR3 has 13 amino acids. The CDR3 reads CASSLASPDTQYF. The CDR3 coding sequence is TGTGCCAGCAGCTTAGCTTCCCCAGATACGCAGTATTTT.

This clonotype has a count of ten or more. CDR3 bases: TGTGCCAGCAGCTCAGCTGAGGCCGGGGAGCTGTTTTTT. Encoded protein: CASSSAEAGELFF. This sequence joins TRBV5-4 and TRBJ2-2; D gene ambiguous. The CDR3 runs to 13 residues. V lost 3 bases and J lost 6, with 9 bases in between. CDR1 is SGHNT and CDR2 is YYREEE in the germline V gene (reference sequence).

This clonotype is termed medium-sized (0.01 to 0.1%). The chain's CDR3 is CASSDSDEQYF. The CDR3 DNA is TGTGCCAGCAGCGACTCGGACGAGCAGTACTTC. This chain links TRBV9 with TRBJ2-7; no reliable D call. The CDR3 extends over 11 amino acids. Per germline, CDR1 SGDLS and CDR2 YYNGEE. The V and J ends lost 3 bases and 5 bases respectively, with 6 bases between them. Based on the CDR3 plus reference TRBV9 and TRBJ2-7, the full variable domain is DSGVTQTPKHLITATGQRVTLRCSPRSGDLSVYWYQQSLDQGLQFLIQYYNGEERAKGNILERFSAQQFPDLHSELNLSSLELGDSALYFCASSDSDEQYFGPGTRLTVT.

The V call is TRBV2, the J call TRBJ2-7; TRBD1 aligns across 9 bases. The CDR3 contains 14 residues. The V segment lost 4 bases and the J segment 5 bases; nucleotides outside the gene matches: 6. Germline CDR1 and CDR2: SNHLY and FYNNEI. CDR3 region: CASSGRDRDDEQYF. CDR3 coding DNA: TGTGCCAGCAGTGGGAGGGACAGGGACGACGAGCAGTACTTC.

This clonotype occurred many times. The chain combines TRBV30 with TRBJ2-1; 7 bases align to TRBD2. The germline CDR1 and CDR2 sequences are GTSNPN and SVGIG (reference sequence). With V trimmed by 4 bases and J by 5 bases, 5 bases remained unmatched. The CDR3 has 13 residues. The CDR3 here is CAWTSGPHNEQFF. The CDR3 DNA reads TGTGCCTGGACTAGCGGACCTCACAATGAGCAGTTCTTC.

This clonotype was seen many times. The chain is built from TRBV9 and TRBJ1-2, with D possibly TRBD1 on 6 matching bases. The ends were cut back, 4 bases at V and 5 bases at J, with 15 bases in the middle. The germline gives CDR1 SGDLS, CDR2 YYNGEE. CDR3 size: 14 residues. The DNA of the CDR3 is TGTGCCAGCAGCTCATCGGGGGGGCGTTATGGCTACACCTTC. Translated, it gives CASSSSGGRYGYTF.

With respect to this clonotype: The germline gene is not matched at one end of the junction; a read error may be the cause. J is TRBJ2-1 and V is TRBV7-7; D not resolved. This CDR3 is 15 amino acids long. Germline V gene data show CDR1 as SSHAT and CDR2 as FNYEAQ (reference sequence). CDR3 in amino acids: CASSLAPRSENEQFF. In DNA form, the CDR3 reads TGTGCTAGCAGCTTAGCCCCACGGTCTGAAAATGAGCAGTTCTTC. Based on the CDR3 plus reference TRBV7-7 and TRBJ2-1, the full variable domain is GAGVSQSPRYKVTKRGQDVTLRCDPISSHATLYWYQQALGQGPEFLTYFNYEAQPDKSGLPSDRFSAERPEGSISTLTIQRTEQRDSAMYRCASSLAPRSENEQFFGPGTRLTVL.

About this clonotype itself: This likely comes from a read error, as the CDR3 has no conserved phenylalanine or tryptophan at its end. The DNA is left out, because the CDR3 cannot be placed on it with certainty; the CDR3 is given as TCRdb lists it. The rearrangement links TRBV10-2 to TRBJ1-5. CDR1 is WSHSY, CDR2 SAAADI, per germline. The CDR3 is made up of 10 amino acids, end residues included. This chain's CDR3 is CASSEWTGIG.

The V gene is TRBV20-1, the J gene TRBJ2-7; a possible D gene is TRBD1 (5 bases). CDR3 length: 13 amino acids. V was cut by 3 bases and J by 4 bases, with 13 bases left in between. The germline CDR1 and CDR2 sequences are DFQATT and SNEGSKA (reference sequence). The CDR3 DNA follows: TGCAGTGCTAGGGCAGGGCCGAGATACGAGCAGTACTTC. Protein: CSARAGPRYEQYF.